Listed below are T cell receptor beta chains from one sample, sequenced in a study of blood T cell repertoires in COVID-19. Measured with immunoSEQ multiplex PCR; TCRdb has only the in-frame clones, and not every one. The data contain 75,000 or so clones, approximately 82% of them singletons. Input material: peripheral blood. The receptor set was obtained from a man aged 60 to 69 with acute or convalescent COVID-19. Both conserved end residues are part of each CDR3.

V gene	J gene	CDR3 protein
TRBV5-1	TRBJ1-3	CASSLGPGNTIYF
TRBV7-2	TRBJ2-3	CASSPTSGSTQYF
TRBV10-3	TRBJ1-1	CAIRRPGQGNTEAFF
TRBV27	TRBJ1-6	CASSLSSQLYSPLHF
TRBV13	TRBJ2-3	CASSLREDTQYF
TRBV7-2	TRBJ1-4	CASSLPWSTNEKLFF
TRBV28	TRBJ1-1	CASSLRRGPASTEAFF
TRBV11-2	TRBJ1-2	CASSLSDGGYGYTF
TRBV13	TRBJ2-3	CASSPLPDTQYF
TRBV11-3	TRBJ2-1	CASSLSYNEQFF
TRBV7-3	TRBJ1-6	CASSLQGRDSPLHF
TRBV5-5	TRBJ2-7	CASSSGQEDLRNF
TRBV5-1	TRBJ2-3	CASSPNRGGDTQYF
TRBV12-3/TRBV12-4	TRBJ2-6	CASSGGANVLTF
TRBV9	TRBJ2-6	CASSVGQLSGANVLTF
TRBV28	TRBJ1-2	CASSLPTGNYGYTF
TRBV5-1	TRBJ2-3	CASSLAVESDTQYF
TRBV4-3	TRBJ1-6	CASSQDSSPLHF
TRBV5-5	TRBJ1-5	CASSLDRAGQPQHF
TRBV6-1	TRBJ2-7	CASSESLAGGAGEQYF
TRBV7-2	TRBJ2-1	CASSSRTSPKGEQFF
TRBV19	TRBJ2-7	CASSPDRGGPLVYEQYF
TRBV6-5	TRBJ1-1	CASTQQGSGTEAFF
TRBV3-1/TRBV3-2	TRBJ2-2	CASSQAGVDTGELFF
TRBV19	TRBJ1-1	CAGGGEGNTEAFF
TRBV7-2	TRBJ2-3	CASTKQGDTQYF
TRBV12-3/TRBV12-4	TRBJ2-1	CASSMGLASEQFF
TRBV29-1	TRBJ1-2	CSITPPKGDGYTF
TRBV28	TRBJ1-2	CASSLRGVYGYTF
TRBV5-4	TRBJ2-7	CASSPGGGGVYEQYF
TRBV19	TRBJ2-6	CASRTEEGRGEGSGANVLTF